The 9 T cell receptor beta chains reported below all come from one sample, sequenced in a study of T cells in Graves' hyperthyroidism and ophthalmopathy. Amplification of TCR beta CDR3 regions was performed using RNA transcripts as template. Initially, a first-round RT-PCR of the TCR CDR3 employed the HTBI primer set. TCRdb reprocessed the multiplex PCR reads via MiXCR and lists one record per CDR3 protein. The table includes under 400,000 distinct CDR3 sequences, 25% detected once. Sequenced: blood. The receptors were gathered from a man over 45 with Graves' hyperthyroidism.

This clonotype was picked up a small number of times. CDR3 DNA sequence: TGTGCTAGTGGCCTGGGACAGGGGAACACCGGGGAGCTGTTTTTT. This sequence encodes CASGLGQGNTGELFF. The chain has TRBV12-5 and TRBJ2-2; 9 nucleotides line up with TRBD1. V trimming: 6 bases; J trimming: 1 base; junction bases outside the gene matches: 3. The CDR3 is 15 residues long. Germline-derived CDR1 and CDR2 are LGHNT and FRNRAP.

This clonotype was recorded at least ten times. The chain joins TRBV6-2 or TRBV6-3 to TRBJ1-1; a possible D gene is TRBD1 (5 bases). The germline V and J ends were trimmed by 6 bases and 8 bases, with 13 bases remaining between them. Germline V gene sequence: CDR1 MNHEY, CDR2 SVGEGT. This CDR3 contains 12 residues. CDR3 coding DNA: TGTGCCAGCAGCCACGGACATGACGAAGCTTTCTTT. Translating it yields CASSHGHDEAFF.

The CDR3 region has the DNA TGCAGCGTTGAGACAGGGAACAACTATGGCTACACCTTC. This gives the protein CSVETGNNYGYTF. The chain links TRBV29-1 to TRBJ1-2, with 7 bases lining up with TRBD1. V trimming: 3 bases; J trimming: 2 bases; junction bases outside the gene matches: 3. CDR1 is SQVTM, CDR2 ANQGSEA, per germline. The CDR3 runs 13 residues.

This clonotype occurred many times. This chain joins TRBV11-2 and TRBJ1-1, with no clear D. This CDR3 is built from 13 residues. Germline V gives CDR1 SGHAT, CDR2 FQNNGV. The V gene lost 4 bases and the J gene lost 3 bases, with 9 bases spanning the gap. This chain's CDR3 is CASSYNTYTEAFF. The DNA of the CDR3 is TGTGCCAGCAGCTACAACACATACACTGAAGCTTTCTTT.

This clonotype occurred many times. The CDR3 DNA reads as TGTGCCAGCAGCTTTAGCCATGAGCAGTTCTTC. This sequence encodes CASSFSHEQFF. The genes are TRBV11-1 and TRBJ2-1; D is uncertain. In germline, CDR1 is SGHAT, CDR2 FQDESV (reference sequence). The V end was cut by 3 bases, the J end by 8 bases, with 5 bases between. CDR3 size: 11 residues.

This clonotype came up many times. V usage is TRBV12-3 or TRBV12-4 and J usage is TRBJ1-1; D not certain. V was cut by 6 bases and J by 5 bases, with 16 bases left in between. This CDR3 is built from 14 residues. The CDR3 here is CASRANSENTEAFF. The CDR3 DNA is TGTGCCAGCAGGGCTAACAGTGAGAATACTGAAGCTTTCTTT.

The sample holds a few counts of this clonotype. The CDR3 protein is CASSPRDSAEQYF. DNA of the CDR3: TGTGCCAGCTCGCCCCGGGACAGCGCCGAGCAGTACTTC. The rearrangement joins TRBV18 to TRBJ2-7; 7 positions agree with TRBD1. The CDR3 length is 13 residues. CDR1 is KGHSH, CDR2 LQKENI, per germline. J was trimmed by 6 bases and V by 6 bases; bases with no gene match: 8.

This clonotype was counted ten times or more. This chain uses TRBV28 with TRBJ2-5, with TRBD1 matching 7 bases. The CDR3 loop spans 14 amino acids. From germline, CDR1 is MDHEN and CDR2 SYDVKM. The junction had 6 bases not matched to a gene; V was cut back by 5 bases and J by 3 bases. The CDR3 loop reads CASSASGTEETQYF. The CDR3 DNA follows: TGTGCCAGCAGTGCATCCGGGACAGAAGAGACCCAGTACTTC.

This clonotype was seen only a few times. This could be a read error, since a much larger clone is one nucleotide away. The chain uses TRBV25-1 and TRBJ1-1, with 9 bases lining up with TRBD1. The CDR3 contains 12 residues. Germline CDR1 and CDR2: MGHDK and SYGVNS. Germline trimming cut 6 bases from V and 4 bases from J; bases unmatched to any gene: 0. The CDR3 coding sequence is TGTGCCAGCAGGACAGGGGGCACTGAAGCTTTCTTT. Protein product: CASRTGGTEAFF.